Presented here are 15 T cell receptor beta chains from one specimen sequenced in a study of Graves' ophthalmopathy and Graves' hyperthyroidism. Amplification of the TCR beta CDR3 regions used RNA transcripts (as template). An initial RT-PCR round employing HTBI primers preceded a second-round multiplex PCR. Each CDR3 protein is one row after TCRdb ran MiXCR on the multiplex PCR reads. The sample lists 500,000 to 700,000 distinct CDR3 sequences, 22% seen once, with roughly 6.9% in the top ten. Sequenced: peripheral blood. Source of these receptors: a woman aged 18-35 years with stable Graves' hyperthyroidism. Some clones in this sample may be carry-over from other donors' samples.

This chain uses TRBV9 with TRBJ1-1, with a tentative D call TRBD1 (6 bases). V lost 0 bases, J lost 10 bases, and 25 bases lay in between. The length of the CDR3 is 17 residues. Per the germline V gene, CDR1 is SGDLS and CDR2 is YYNGEE. Written as DNA, the CDR3 is TGTGCCAGCAGCGTAGAGGAGGTGGTGGAGGCGACAGGACGAGCTTTCTTT. Protein sequence: CASSVEEVVEATGRAFF.

This clonotype was counted ten times or more. This rearrangement joins TRBV6-2 or TRBV6-3 to TRBJ1-2; the D is unclear. CDR3 length: 15 amino acids. Trimming shortened V by 7 bases and J by 2 bases, and 17 bases separated the two germline ends. Germline V lookup: CDR1 MNHEY, CDR2 SVGEGT. The CDR3 DNA reads as TGTGCCAGCATAATTTCCCGGGAAAGGAACTATGGCTACACCTTC. It translates to CASIISRERNYGYTF.

This clonotype was recorded a few times. A much larger clone is a single base away; this may be a read error. The V and J genes are TRBV7-2 and TRBJ1-1; possibly TRBD1 for D (5 bases). Trimming pared 0 bases from V and 7 bases from J, leaving 21 bases between. There are 17 residues in the CDR3. Germline lookup yields CDR1 SGHTA and CDR2 FQGNSA. The CDR3 nucleotides read TGTGCCAGCAGCTTAGCTACTCTAGGGGTTGGGAGCATTGAAGCTTTCTTT. Amino acids: CASSLATLGVGSIEAFF. Together with reference TRBV7-2 and TRBJ1-1, the CDR3 gives the full variable domain: GAGVSQSPSNKVTEKGKDVELRCDPISGHTALYWYRQSLGQGLEFLIYFQGNSAPDKSGLPSDRFSAERTGGSVSTLTIQRTQQEDSAVYLCASSLATLGVGSIEAFFGQGTRLTVV.

Of note for this clonotype: A much larger clone lies one base from this, so it may be a read error. J is TRBJ2-5 and V is TRBV6-1; TRBD2 matches 8 bases. Germline CDR1 is MNHNS and CDR2 is SASEGT. This CDR3 is 15 amino acids long. The DNA of the CDR3 is TGTGTCAGCAGTGAAGCCACGGGGGGGCAAGAGACCCAGTACTTC. This encodes CVSSEATGGQETQYF.

The gene calls are TRBV27 and TRBJ2-7; 10 bases map to TRBD1. Germline V gives CDR1 MNHEY, CDR2 SMNVEV (reference sequence). Trimming cost V 8 bases and J 6 bases; bases outside gene matches: 7. CDR3 length: 13 amino acids. The CDR3 is CASGRDRGGEQYF. CDR3 coding DNA: TGTGCCAGCGGCCGGGACAGGGGTGGCGAGCAGTACTTC.

For this clonotype: A read error may account for a junction end that differs from germline. The rearrangement links TRBV13 to TRBJ1-5; tentatively, D is TRBD1 (6 bases). There are 14 residues in the CDR3. CDR1 is PRHDT, CDR2 FYEKMQ, per germline (reference sequence). In nucleotides, the CDR3 is TGTGCCAGCTCCCGCAGGGGCGTGGATCAGCCCCATCATTTT. Residues: CASSRRGVDQPHHF.

This clonotype was recorded many times. The V gene is TRBV12-3 or TRBV12-4, the J gene TRBJ2-5; D remains ambiguous. CDR3 length: 14 residues. V was pared by 5 bases and J by 2 bases, with 12 bases between. This CDR3 is CASSAMTIQETQYF. In DNA, the CDR3 is TGTGCCAGCAGTGCAATGACCATACAAGAGACCCAGTACTTC.

This clonotype was seen only a few times. The gene calls are TRBV6-4 and TRBJ1-2; D might be TRBD1 (5 bases). Germline-derived CDR1 and CDR2 are MRHNA and SNTAGT. This CDR3 region has 15 residues. Trimming pared 3 bases from V and 8 bases from J, leaving 19 bases between. CDR3 sequence: CASSEVGNWGRGYTF. In DNA form, the CDR3 reads TGTGCCAGCAGTGAAGTCGGGAACTGGGGCCGCGGCTACACCTTC.

A few counts support this clonotype. The rearrangement links TRBV27 to TRBJ2-7; perhaps TRBD1 as D (5 bases). CDR1 is MNHEY and CDR2 is SMNVEV in the germline V gene (reference sequence). Trimming stripped 4 bases from V and 3 bases from J, with 16 bases between. The CDR3 is 15 residues long. The CDR3 bases are TGTGCCAGCAGTTCCCAGCTGAGTAGGGGCTACGAGCAGTACTTC. Translating gives CASSSQLSRGYEQYF.

This clonotype has at least ten counts. The J gene is TRBJ2-7, the V gene TRBV7-2; D remains unclear. The V end lost 2 bases, the J end lost 3 bases, and 8 bases lay between the germline ends. CDR1 is SGHTA and CDR2 is FQGNSA in the germline V gene. CDR3 length: 13 residues. The CDR3 region has the DNA TGTGCCAGCAGCTTAATCGCGAGCTACGAGCAGTACTTC. Translated: CASSLIASYEQYF.

This clonotype was recorded at least ten times. CDR3 sequence reads: CAWSGGPSYEQYF. The DNA for the CDR3 is TGTGCCTGGAGCGGGGGACCTTCCTACGAGCAGTACTTC. This rearrangement joins TRBV30 to TRBJ2-7; possibly TRBD2 for D (6 bases). V lost 3 bases, J lost 1 base, and 10 bases lay in between. CDR1 is GTSNPN, CDR2 SVGIG, per germline (reference sequence). CDR3 length equals 13 residues.

Many counts were recorded for this clonotype. This chain links TRBV7-2 with TRBJ2-6; D not certain. CDR1 SGHTA and CDR2 FQGNSA come from the germline V gene. CDR3 length: 15 amino acids. V lost 5 bases and J lost 0, with 8 bases in between. The CDR3 region has the DNA TGTGCCAGCAGCCCGAGTCACTCTGGGGCCAACGTCCTGACTTTC. Translated: CASSPSHSGANVLTF.

There are many counts of this clonotype. The chain couples TRBV29-1 to TRBJ2-7; 9 nucleotides align to TRBD1. Losses at the gene ends were 7 bases for V and 4 bases for J; bases not matched to a gene: 8. The germline CDR1 and CDR2 sequences are SQVTM and ANQGSEA. The CDR3 loop spans 13 amino acids. This chain's CDR3 is CSARDRAKYEQYF. CDR3 sequence (DNA): TGCAGCGCCCGGGACAGGGCAAAATACGAGCAGTACTTC.

This clonotype was seen at least ten times. V gene TRBV6-1 combines with J gene TRBJ2-5, with 8 bases aligning to TRBD2. The length of the CDR3 is 13 residues. The germline CDR1 and CDR2 sequences are MNHNS and SASEGT. V dropped 4 bases and J dropped 7; count of bases not matched to a gene: 5. The chain's CDR3 is CASSAGGSATQYF. The CDR3 coding sequence is TGTGCCAGCAGTGCGGGGGGGTCGGCGACCCAGTACTTC.

The V call is TRBV19, the J call TRBJ1-2, with a tentative D call TRBD1 (5 bases). Germline V gene lookup returns CDR1 LNHDA and CDR2 SQIVND (reference sequence). The CDR3 is made up of 15 amino acids. V was cut by 7 bases and J by 2 bases, with 17 bases left in between. The CDR3 sequence is CASIRFSAGNYGYTF. The CDR3, as DNA: TGTGCCAGTATCCGTTTTTCGGCAGGGAACTATGGCTACACCTTC.